This T cell receptor beta chain was recorded in a study of blood T cell repertoires in COVID-19 (dated by TCRdb to 2018 to 2020). About the full investigation: Samples from collaborators originated in the United States, Italy and Spain and spanned both the acute and convalescent phases of COVID-19. The material from the prospective study consisted of cDNA or gDNA derived from T cells, B-cell-depleted T cells, or PBMCs. Subjects who had been exposed to COVID-19, were actively infected with it, or had recovered from it provided the deeply sampled blood TCRbeta repertoires that made up the dataset. A freely available public database, intended as a resource for researchers studying the immune response to SARS-CoV-2, is where the repertoires were released. Samples were obtained from the ongoing ImmuneRACE study (first 160 participants) and from about 1,300 subjects provided by 6 global collaborators. A de-identified subject ID, COVID-19 status, age in years and sex were almost always included in the sample metadata. Where available, HLA class I and class II types were taken from metadata supplied by the sample provider and were not determined by assay-based typing. Beyond this particular receptor, the publication reports: The quantity of clinical and demographic metadata differed by source and by participant and was supplied without curation.

Whole blood was collected in K2EDTA tubes by collaborating institutions according to the institutions' own protocols. For TCRbeta analysis, collaborator samples were shipped as frozen whole blood, as isolated PBMCs, or as DNA extracted from either sample type. Cut back by 5 bases and 2 bases, the V and J ends lie 12 bases apart. The CDR3 sequence holds 14 residues, the cysteine and phenylalanine included. Only the CDR3 DNA stays, 42 bases, in frame from base 1. Taken from the germline V gene (reference sequence), the CDR1 and CDR2 loops are SGHNT and YYREEE. TCRbeta CDR3 regions were amplified from genomic DNA by means of the immunoSEQ Assay, a bias-controlled multiplex PCR. The authors' analysis ran thus. Within the assay, amplification of reference gene primers was used to estimate how many nucleated cells each sample contained. To quantify the absolute abundance of each unique TCRbeta CDR3 rearrangement, sequence reads were collapsed and filtered. For each sample, productive Simpson clonality was calculated by taking the square root of Simpson's diversity index across productive rearrangements. TCRdb took this table from immuneACCESS and kept in-frame rearrangements with V and J called. Such tables lack part of the clones; where checked against another copy, unresolved V genes explain under half of the gap, and the rest is unexplained. The V and J calls and the clone size are those of that table, but D and trimming were determined from the DNA. This sample comprises about 270,000 clones, approximately 83% of them detected only once. The ten largest clones add up to 8% to 13% of the sample.

On this clone: No cognate antigen has been identified for it. No clone much larger than this one lies a single base away; base qualities are absent.

This receptor was identified in a woman aged 70 to 79 with acute or convalescent COVID-19. The chain is encoded by TRBV5-4 joined to TRBJ2-3; D gene: possibly TRBD2, on 6 matching bases. Sample: peripheral blood. The CDR3 has the sequence CASSYGGNTDTQYF. The DNA sequence reads TGTGCCAGCAGTTATGGGGGGAACACAGATACGCAGTATTTT.